A selection of T cell receptor beta chains follows, all from one sample in a study of cytomegalovirus exposure and HLA in healthy donors. Profiling relied on immunoSEQ multiplex PCR, and the TCRdb table lists in-frame clones only, not all of them. Among a few hundred thousand clones listed, roughly 91% were seen once. The sample consisted of PBMCs. The receptors were sampled from a girl aged 2-10 years in good health and CMV-seronegative. Both conserved end residues are part of each CDR3. A D gene is named only where the DNA matches it firmly. Expanded clones get a size class; other rows say once, few or many, or leave the size out.

D	V	J	size	CDR3	DNA
-	TRBV10-2	TRBJ2-7	-	CATSAAYEQYF	TGCGCCACCTCAGCGGCCTACGAGCAGTACTTC
-	TRBV27	TRBJ1-1	few	CASSLQGLTEAFF	TGTGCCAGCAGTTTACAGGGTCTCACTGAAGCTTTCTTT
-	TRBV5-1	TRBJ1-4	-	CASSSSATNEKLFF	TGCGCCAGCAGCTCGAGTGCAACTAATGAAAAACTGTTTTTT
-	TRBV15	TRBJ2-1	-	CATSRDGQGYNEQFF	TGTGCCACCAGCAGAGATGGGCAGGGATACAATGAGCAGTTCTTC
TRBD1	TRBV25-1	TRBJ1-6	few	CASSEARGTGDSPLHF	TGTGCCAGCAGTGAAGCACGCGGGACAGGGGATTCACCCCTCCACTTT
-	TRBV6-1	TRBJ2-6	-	CASSVLSSGANVLTF	TGTGCCAGCAGTGTTCTCAGCTCTGGGGCCAACGTCCTGACTTTC
-	TRBV19	TRBJ2-7	-	CASSLTVTSYEQYF	TGTGCCAGTAGTCTGACAGTTACCTCCTACGAGCAGTACTTC
-	TRBV5-1	TRBJ2-5	-	CASSLAGGQETQYF	TGCGCCAGCAGCCTCGCCGGGGGCCAAGAGACCCAGTACTTC
TRBD1	TRBV27	TRBJ1-2	-	CASSAGTGGVFQGYTF	TGTGCCAGCAGTGCGGGGACAGGGGGAGTCTTTCAGGGCTACACCTTC
TRBD1	TRBV2	TRBJ2-5	-	CASKDRGYQETQYF	TGTGCCAGCAAAGACAGGGGATACCAAGAGACCCAGTACTTC
-	TRBV18	TRBJ2-7	-	CASSPPAGASYEQYF	TGTGCCAGCTCACCACCGGCGGGGGCCTCCTACGAGCAGTACTTC
TRBD2	TRBV5-1	TRBJ2-7	-	CASSLGASGSTYEQYF	TGCGCCAGCAGCTTGGGGGCTAGCGGGTCCACCTACGAGCAGTACTTC
-	TRBV2	TRBJ2-6	-	CASSYVGRAAGANVLTF	TGTGCCAGCAGCTATGTAGGGCGAGCGGCTGGGGCCAACGTCCTGACTTTC
TRBD1	TRBV27	TRBJ1-2	-	CASSSRGLWGYTF	TGTGCCAGCAGTTCCAGGGGGCTGTGGGGCTACACCTTC
-	TRBV7-9	TRBJ1-2	-	CASSLSVSVPGYGYTF	TGTGCCAGCAGCTTATCTGTGTCGGTCCCAGGGTATGGCTACACCTTC
-	TRBV5-1	TRBJ2-7	once	CASSLEVAYEQYF	TGCGCCAGCAGCTTAGAGGTTGCCTACGAGCAGTACTTC
-	TRBV7-6	TRBJ2-7	-	CASSPPVATGLFSYEQYF	TGTGCCAGCAGCCCACCGGTTGCGACAGGCCTCTTCTCCTACGAGCAGTACTTC
-	TRBV19	TRBJ2-2	-	CASSMSSRALANTGELFF	TGTGCCAGTAGTATGTCCTCCAGGGCCCTTGCGAACACCGGGGAGCTGTTTTTT
-	TRBV2	TRBJ1-5	few	CASSEGGGVAQHF	TGTGCCAGCAGTGAAGGGGGAGGGGTGGCCCAGCATTTT
-	TRBV2	TRBJ1-1	-	CASSRREGNTEAFF	TGTGCCAGCAGTCGCAGGGAGGGGAACACTGAAGCTTTCTTT
-	TRBV5-4	TRBJ1-2	-	CASSSAPLTENYGYTF	TGTGCCAGCAGCTCTGCCCCCCTCACAGAGAACTATGGCTACACCTTC
-	TRBV28	TRBJ1-5	-	CASSRPGGGPQPQHF	TGTGCCAGCAGTCGACCGGGTGGGGGCCCTCAGCCCCAGCATTTT
-	TRBV9	TRBJ2-7	-	CASSVGPAYEQYF	TGTGCCAGCAGCGTAGGTCCAGCGTACGAGCAGTACTTC
TRBD2	TRBV7-2	TRBJ2-3	-	CASSSPPKTSGGADTQYF	TGTGCCAGCAGCTCCCCTCCCAAGACTAGCGGGGGGGCTGATACGCAGTATTTT
TRBD2	TRBV27	TRBJ2-2	-	CASSLGRTSGILGELFF	TGTGCCAGCAGTTTGGGTCGGACTAGCGGGATCCTGGGGGAGCTGTTTTTT
TRBD1	TRBV5-1	TRBJ2-5	-	CASSPDRGRETQYF	TGCGCCAGCAGTCCGGACAGGGGGAGGGAGACCCAGTACTTC
-	TRBV5-1	TRBJ2-7	-	CASSFSGQGIHEQYF	TGCGCCAGCAGCTTTAGCGGCCAGGGTATCCACGAGCAGTACTTC
-	TRBV6-1	TRBJ2-5	-	CASWGQQQETQYF	TGTGCCAGTTGGGGGCAGCAGCAAGAGACCCAGTACTTC
TRBD2	TRBV9	TRBJ2-7	-	CASSVGETSTSYEQYF	TGTGCCAGCAGCGTAGGTGAGACTAGCACCTCCTACGAGCAGTACTTC
-	TRBV5-1	TRBJ2-7	-	CASSLDRDRYEQYF	TGCGCCAGCAGCTTGGACAGGGACCGCTACGAGCAGTACTTC
-	TRBV28	TRBJ2-6	-	CASSLGAGPGANVLTF	TGTGCCAGCAGTTTGGGGGCTGGGCCCGGGGCCAACGTCCTGACTTTC
-	TRBV6-4	TRBJ2-3	-	CASSAHRDTDTQYF	TGTGCCAGCAGTGCCCACCGCGACACAGATACGCAGTATTTT
-	TRBV7-9	TRBJ2-7	-	CASSLGAGPGEQYF	TGTGCCAGCAGCTTAGGGGCGGGGCCCGGCGAGCAGTACTTC
TRBD1	TRBV2	TRBJ1-3	-	CASGGTGSSGNTIYF	TGTGCCAGCGGGGGGACAGGGAGCTCTGGAAACACCATATATTTT
-	TRBV5-1	TRBJ2-5	-	CASSPQGWGETQYF	TGCGCCAGCAGCCCACAGGGTTGGGGAGAGACCCAGTACTTC
TRBD1	TRBV15	TRBJ2-3	-	CATRRGQGGDTQYF	TGTGCCACCAGGAGAGGACAGGGGGGAGATACGCAGTATTTT
TRBD1	TRBV7-2	TRBJ1-5	-	CASSLQTGDQPQHF	TGTGCCAGCAGCTTACAGACAGGGGATCAGCCCCAGCATTTT
-	TRBV19	TRBJ1-1	once	CASSILDSEAFF	TGTGCCAGTAGTATATTGGACAGCGAAGCTTTCTTT
-	TRBV6-1	TRBJ1-4	-	CASRLTGIEEKLFF	TGTGCCAGCAGGCTTACAGGGATCGAGGAAAAACTGTTTTTT
TRBD1	TRBV6-1	TRBJ1-5	-	CASSAVAGTGNQPQHF	TGTGCCAGCAGTGCCGTGGCTGGGACAGGTAATCAGCCCCAGCATTTT
TRBD2	TRBV27	TRBJ2-1	-	CASSWLAENEQFF	TGTGCCAGCAGTTGGCTAGCGGAGAATGAGCAGTTCTTC
TRBD2	TRBV6-4	TRBJ2-3	-	CASSEPYLAGLSDTQYF	TGTGCCAGCAGTGAACCTTATCTAGCGGGGTTGTCAGATACGCAGTATTTT
TRBD1	TRBV19	TRBJ1-5	-	CASSMGGTGYQPQHF	TGTGCCAGTAGTATGGGCGGGACAGGGTATCAGCCCCAGCATTTT